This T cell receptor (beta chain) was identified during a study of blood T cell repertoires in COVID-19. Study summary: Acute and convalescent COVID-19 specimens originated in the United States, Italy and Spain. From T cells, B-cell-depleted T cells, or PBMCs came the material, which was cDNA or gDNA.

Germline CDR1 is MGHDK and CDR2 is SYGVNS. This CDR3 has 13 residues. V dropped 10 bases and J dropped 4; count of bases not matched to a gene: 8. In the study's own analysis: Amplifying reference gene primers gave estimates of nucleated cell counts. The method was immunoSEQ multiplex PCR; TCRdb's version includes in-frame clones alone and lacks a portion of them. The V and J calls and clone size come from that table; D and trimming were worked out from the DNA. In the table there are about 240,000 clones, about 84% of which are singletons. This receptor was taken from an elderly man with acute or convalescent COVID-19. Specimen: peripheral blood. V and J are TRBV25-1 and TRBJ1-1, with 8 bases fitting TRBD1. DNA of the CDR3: TGTGCCACTCGGACAGGGTGGTTCACTGAAGCTTTCTTT. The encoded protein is CATRTGWFTEAFF.